The sequence of this T cell receptor (beta chain) was determined in a study of CD8+CD57+ T cells in acquired aplastic anemia (dated by TCRdb to 2016 to 2018). About the study as a whole: On average, sorted CD4+ and CD8+ cells yielded about 3 ug of extracted DNA, with a range of roughly 0.19 to 27.4 ug. CD8+CD57+ expansion was defined as a frequency above the mean frequency observed in healthy subjects. The paper's findings and limits, for the study overall: Patients and healthy controls showed no significant difference in CD8+ Simpson's diversity (P=0.060). Although twenty-nine CD8+ CDR3 sequences were shared by patients and controls, these sequences appeared highly expressed in patients and within the immunodominant clones of patients.

Patients chosen for sequencing had shown expansion of CD8+CD57+ cells by flow cytometry. All patients had severe acquired aplastic anemia diagnosed by International Study of Aplastic Anemia and Agranulocytosis and Camitta criteria. No patient had received any therapy when blood was sampled. The study deep-sequenced TCR repertoires of sorted CD4+ and CD8+ blood T cells from severe aplastic anemia patients and healthy subjects. In the USA, patient enrollment took place under clinicaltrials.gov protocols 00001620, 01623167, 00001397, 00071045, 00081523 and 00961064. Ficoll-Paque density gradient centrifugation was used to isolate peripheral blood mononuclear cells. Before DNA extraction, CD4+ and CD8+ T cells were sorted with FACS or magnetic beads. TCR beta VDJ combination and CDR3 sequence profiling used genomic DNA as the template. An Illumina HiSeq 2000 was the platform used for TCR repertoire sequencing. The paper's processing steps were these. Repertoires were assessed using TRBV/TRBJ rearrangement plots, CDR3 size and DJ length profiles, and Simpson's diversity index. The most abundant DNA sequence in the deep sequencing data was defined as the immunodominant clone. CDR3 amino acid sequences were checked for sharing between subjects and were compared against published repertoires and the VDJdb database. TCRdb reprocessing: public reads trimmed at Q25 with fastp, clones called with MiXCR, in-frame beta chains kept. Each record represents a unique CDR3 protein, reported with the most common genes and DNA among its rows. The V and J calls here are based on TCRdb, not the publication. The sample has roughly 240,000 distinct CDR3 sequences on record, approximately 50% of them singletons. The ten largest make up 7% to 9.5% of the sample.

For this clonotype: The antigen it recognizes is unknown. Being one base from a much bigger clone, this may be a read error.

CDR1 and CDR2, per the germline V gene (reference sequence), are LNHNV and YYDKDF. V lost 0 bases and J lost 7 bases, and the count of bases not matched to a germline gene is 8. The CDR3 sequence holds 16 residues, the cysteine and phenylalanine included. The DNA shown is the 48-base CDR3, in frame from base 1. Sequencing was carried out using sorted CD4+, CD8+, or CD8+CD57+ T cells (not recorded which) from PBMCs. The clonotype originates from a human donor with aplastic anemia. The chain is encoded by TRBV15 joined to TRBJ1-4, with 7 middle bases fitting TRBD1. The DNA is as follows: TGTGCCACCAGCAGAGATTCTCCCAGGGGGGGTGAAAAACTGTTTTTT. Translation gives CATSRDSPRGGEKLFF.